What follows are 14 T cell receptor beta chains derived from one specimen sequenced in a study of graft-versus-host responses after intestinal transplantation (dated by TCRdb to the early 2020s). The library was produced with the immunoSEQ multiplex PCR assay. TCRdb's version of the immuneACCESS table is confined to in-frame rearrangements and falls short of the full clone set. An unresolved V gene accounts for under half of the shortfall where checked; the remainder is of unknown origin. The sample table records approximately 26,000 clones; 70% to 90% of these occur just once. Together, the top ten hold 1.1% of the sample. The material sequenced was PBMCs, taken 27 to 29 days after intestinal transplant. These receptor sequences come from a human patient who received an intestinal transplant, so some T cells may come from the graft donor.

The V gene is TRBV5-3, the J gene TRBJ2-2; 11 bases align to TRBD2. TRBV5-3 belongs to the ORF category, with a function that is uncertain. V was clipped by 0 bases and J by 1 base; unmatched bases: 11. CDR3 length equals 20 residues. Here the CDR3 reads CARSLATSGRNSMNTGELFF. CDR3 nucleotides: TGTGCCAGAAGCTTGGCTACTAGCGGGAGAAACTCTATGAACACCGGGGAGCTGTTTTTT.

This chain links TRBV29-1 with TRBJ2-7, with TRBD1 identical over 12 bases. Germline CDR1 SQVTM, CDR2 ANQGSEA. J gave up 4 bases and V 6 bases, and 4 bases lay outside the gene matches. The CDR3 runs 13 residues. CDR3 bases: TGCAGCGTGGGACAGGGGGCGGAATACGAGCAGTACTTC. Encoded protein: CSVGQGAEYEQYF.

This sequence joins TRBV6-1 and TRBJ1-2; 7 positions agree with TRBD1. CDR1 and CDR2 (germline): MNHNS, SASEGT. The CDR3 runs 13 residues. V lost 6 bases to trimming and J lost 1 base; unmatched junction nucleotides: 2. CDR3 sequence reads: CASRRGRNYGYTF. CDR3 nucleotides: TGTGCCAGCAGGAGGGGGCGTAACTATGGCTACACCTTC.

The V gene is TRBV2, the J gene TRBJ2-1; TRBD2 matches at 13 bases. Germline assignment: CDR1 SNHLY and CDR2 FYNNEI. This CDR3 contains 17 residues. J was trimmed by 7 bases and V by 6 bases; bases with no gene match: 12. CDR3 bases: TGTGCCAGCAGGAGAGGGACTAGCGGGGAGGTGTGGAATGAGCAGTTCTTC. This translates into CASRRGTSGEVWNEQFF.

This clone was observed a few times. This rearrangement joins TRBV5-1 to TRBJ2-3; D not certain. The CDR3 runs to 16 residues. Looked up from germline, CDR1 is SGHRS and CDR2 is YFSETQ. Trimming left V 6 bases short and J 1 base short, with 18 bases between. CDR3 coding DNA: TGCGCCAGCAACCGGGCAGGTGGGTTGGGCACAGATACGCAGTATTTT. Translation gives CASNRAGGLGTDTQYF.

J is TRBJ2-1 and V is TRBV13; TRBD1 agrees at 8 bases. The CDR3 extends over 17 amino acids. The trim removed 5 bases at V and 0 bases at J, leaving 9 bases unmatched. Germline loops: CDR1 PRHDT, CDR2 FYEKMQ (reference sequence). The CDR3 DNA follows: TGTGCCAGCAGCCTGGGACAGGTCCTCAACTCCTACAATGAGCAGTTCTTC. It is translated as CASSLGQVLNSYNEQFF.

The V gene is TRBV5-1, the J gene TRBJ2-7; TRBD2 agrees at 11 bases. V was pared by 0 bases and J by 2 bases, with 4 bases of the junction left unmatched. There are 16 residues in the CDR3. CDR1 and CDR2 from the germline V gene are SGHRS and YFSETQ. CDR3 in amino acids: CASSLVPTSGAYEQYF. The CDR3 DNA reads TGCGCCAGCAGCTTGGTCCCGACTAGCGGGGCCTACGAGCAGTACTTC.

The chain recombines TRBV27 with TRBJ2-1; 7 positions match TRBD2. CDR3 length equals 15 residues. J was trimmed by 8 bases and V by 3 bases; bases with no gene match: 10. Germline values: CDR1 MNHEY, CDR2 SMNVEV (reference sequence). The CDR3 DNA reads as TGTGCCAGCAGTTTGAGCCCAGCGGGGACCGATGAGCAGTTCTTC. Its translation: CASSLSPAGTDEQFF.

CDR3 DNA sequence: TGCGCCAGCAGCCAGACCGGGACTGGAATATACGAGCAGTACTTC. It is translated as CASSQTGTGIYEQYF. This sequence joins TRBV4-1 and TRBJ2-7; possible D gene TRBD2, 6 bases. Germline CDR1 is MGHRA and CDR2 is YSYEKL. V was shortened by 3 bases and J by 4 bases, with 16 bases between the two germline ends. The CDR3 covers 15 residues.

This sequence joins TRBV28 and TRBJ1-2; TRBD1 aligns across 9 bases. In germline, CDR1 is MDHEN, CDR2 SYDVKM. The junction had 7 bases not matched to a gene; V was cut back by 6 bases and J by 8 bases. The CDR3 is 13 amino acids. This chain's CDR3 is CASRLQGAYGYTF. CDR3 in DNA: TGTGCCAGCAGGCTACAGGGGGCATACGGCTACACCTTC.

This clone is a singleton in its sample. V and J are TRBV6-5 and TRBJ1-1, with 9 bases identical to TRBD1. Germline assignment: CDR1 MNHEY and CDR2 SVGAGI. The CDR3 has 16 amino acids. Trimming took 2 bases from V and 4 from J; bases not matched to a gene: 8. The CDR3: CASSYALDRGITEAFF. DNA of the CDR3: TGTGCCAGCAGTTACGCCCTAGACAGGGGGATCACTGAAGCTTTCTTT.

This clone appeared a few times. This chain connects TRBV5-6 to TRBJ2-7; weak D call: TRBD1 (5 bases). The germline V gene encodes CDR1 SGHDT and CDR2 YYEEEE. The CDR3 length is 14 residues. V lost 0 bases to trimming and J lost 1 base, with 8 bases between them. CDR3 nucleotides: TGTGCCAGCAGCTTGGGTCCAGGGTCCTACGAGCAGTACTTC. Protein: CASSLGPGSYEQYF.

In the case of this clone: This sample also contains other DNA sequences that code for the same CDR3. CDR3 coding DNA: TGTGCCAGCAGTCCACTAGCGGGGGACGACAATGAGCAGTTCTTC. This gives the protein CASSPLAGDDNEQFF. V is TRBV2 and J is TRBJ2-1; 11 nucleotides align to TRBD2. Germline trimming cut 5 bases from V and 5 bases from J; bases unmatched to any gene: 5. The germline CDR1 and CDR2 sequences are SNHLY and FYNNEI. The CDR3 has 15 amino acids.

This clone appeared once. This chain connects TRBV5-1 to TRBJ2-2; 14 positions match TRBD2. CDR3 length: 15 residues. Germline V gene sequence: CDR1 SGHRS, CDR2 YFSETQ. The V segment lost 2 bases and the J segment 7 bases; nucleotides outside the gene matches: 1. CDR3 sequence: CASSFGLAGGGELFF. In nucleotides, the CDR3 is TGCGCCAGCAGCTTTGGACTAGCGGGAGGCGGGGAGCTGTTTTTT.